The entry below describes one T cell receptor beta chain. The data were obtained in a study of Tregs in tolerant kidney transplant recipients. Using immunoSEQ multiplex PCR, the repertoire was profiled, and TCRdb retains in-frame clones only, with some absent. The sample carries tens of thousands of clones, roughly 89% recorded once. V shed 3 bases and J shed 2 bases, with 11 bases lying between them. Germline values: CDR1 SEHNR, CDR2 FQNEAQ (reference sequence). The CDR3 covers 14 residues. The sequence came from a human donor in good health. The specimen sequenced was CD4+ T cells from blood. The chain couples TRBV7-9 to TRBJ2-7, with D tentatively TRBD1 (5 bases). CDR3 protein: CASSFSGPTYEQYF. CDR3 DNA sequence: TGTGCCAGCAGCTTTTCAGGGCCAACCTACGAGCAGTACTTC.